The 14 T cell receptor beta chains below come from one sample, sequenced in a study of T cell responses to AZD1222 COVID-19 vaccine. Clones were sequenced by immunoSEQ multiplex PCR, and TCRdb holds only the in-frame ones, with some missing. The data hold over 85,000 clones, with less than 85% observed a single time. The starting material was peripheral blood, obtained 28 days after the second AZD1222 dose. Every receptor here comes from an adult who received the AZD1222 COVID-19 vaccine.

V usage is TRBV7-2 and J usage is TRBJ2-1; 14 bases are shared with TRBD2. The CDR3 sequence is 17 residues long. V was pared by 2 bases and J by 3 bases, with 3 bases of the junction left unmatched. Germline V gene lookup returns CDR1 SGHTA and CDR2 FQGNSA. The DNA of the CDR3 is TGTGCCAGCAGCTTATCGGGACTAGCGGGGGTCTACAATGAGCAGTTCTTC. It translates to CASSLSGLAGVYNEQFF.

The chain joins TRBV27 to TRBJ2-6; D is undetermined. The CDR3 has 14 amino acids. V lost 1 base, J lost 0 bases, and 1 base lay in between. Germline values: CDR1 MNHEY, CDR2 SMNVEV (reference sequence). Here the CDR3 DNA reads TGTGCCAGCAGTTTATACTCTGGGGCCAACGTCCTGACTTTC. This gives the protein CASSLYSGANVLTF.

This chain joins TRBV2 and TRBJ2-1; 11 nucleotides match TRBD2. CDR1 SNHLY and CDR2 FYNNEI come from the germline V gene. The CDR3 is made up of 14 amino acids. The junction had 9 bases not matched to a gene; V was cut back by 8 bases and J by 9 bases. The CDR3: CASSVAGGPSEQFF. The CDR3 nucleotides are TGTGCCAGCTCTGTAGCGGGGGGGCCAAGTGAGCAGTTCTTC.

CDR3 sequence reads: CASSIGQGTGELFF. CDR3 in DNA: TGTGCCAGCAGCATCGGACAGGGGACCGGGGAGCTGTTTTTT. The rearrangement links TRBV5-6 to TRBJ2-2, with 9 positions matching TRBD1. The CDR3 consists of 14 residues. The ends lost 4 bases at V and 5 bases at J; junction bases unmatched: 3. Germline values: CDR1 SGHDT, CDR2 YYEEEE.

The V and J genes are TRBV7-9 and TRBJ1-1; weak D call: TRBD1 (6 bases). Trimming cost V 7 bases and J 3 bases, with 12 bases left between them. Per germline, CDR1 SEHNR and CDR2 FQNEAQ (reference sequence). The CDR3 is made up of 13 amino acids. The chain's CDR3 is CASTKQGDTEAFF. In DNA form, the CDR3 reads TGTGCCAGCACTAAACAGGGAGACACTGAAGCTTTCTTT.

V and J are TRBV3-1 (or the pseudogene TRBV3-2) and TRBJ1-2, with unresolved D. The V end was cut by 0 bases, the J end by 3 bases, with 11 bases between. Germline V gives CDR1 LGHDT, CDR2 YNNKEL (reference sequence). The CDR3 extends over 15 amino acids. The DNA of the CDR3 is TGTGCCAGCAGCCAAGATCGTGTAACCGACTATGGCTACACCTTC. Translation: CASSQDRVTDYGYTF.

The rearrangement uses TRBV12-3 or TRBV12-4 and TRBJ1-5; no clear D. CDR3 length: 13 residues. The V gene lost 6 bases and the J gene lost 3 bases, with 9 bases spanning the gap. The CDR3 reads CASSRTFNQPQHF. The CDR3 DNA sequence: TGTGCCAGCAGCCGGACCTTCAATCAGCCCCAGCATTTT.

For this clone: Sequence at one end of the junction differs from germline and may be a read error. The V and J genes are TRBV5-1 and TRBJ2-3, with 7 bases aligning to TRBD2. The germline V gene encodes CDR1 SGHRS and CDR2 YFSETQ. This CDR3 has 16 residues. This CDR3 reads CTSSLVAGGGKGTQYF. The CDR3 coding sequence is TGCACCAGCAGCTTGGTTGCTGGCGGGGGAAAGGGTACGCAGTATTTT.

The V gene is TRBV7-9, the J gene TRBJ1-6; TRBD1 aligns across 9 bases. V was clipped by 4 bases and J by 8 bases; unmatched bases: 3. The CDR3 covers 14 residues. Germline CDR1 is SEHNR and CDR2 is FQNEAQ (reference sequence). CDR3 DNA: TGTGCCAGCAGCTCACAGGGGGCTCATTCACCCCTCCACTTT. This gives the protein CASSSQGAHSPLHF.

The J gene is TRBJ2-7, the V gene TRBV20-1; D is undetermined. Trimming stripped 5 bases from V and 1 base from J, with 3 bases between. The CDR3 is 10 amino acids. From germline, CDR1 is DFQATT and CDR2 SNEGSKA (reference sequence). CDR3 nucleotide sequence: TGCAGTGCTGGATCCTACGAGCAGTACTTC. It yields the protein CSAGSYEQYF.

The CDR3 region is CASSQPRLRRTGVFSTEAFF. CDR3 coding DNA: TGTGCCAGCAGCCAACCCAGACTCAGAAGAACAGGGGTGTTCAGCACTGAAGCTTTCTTT. The chain recombines TRBV3-1 (or the pseudogene TRBV3-2) with TRBJ1-1; 7 nucleotides match TRBD1. The germline V gene encodes CDR1 LGHDT and CDR2 YNNKEL (reference sequence). V was clipped by 2 bases and J by 4 bases; unmatched bases: 22. CDR3 length: 20 amino acids.

This clone was detected only a few times. The chain links TRBV6-5 to TRBJ2-1, with D possibly being TRBD1 (6 bases). Germline V gene sequence: CDR1 MNHEY, CDR2 SVGAGI. V was clipped by 6 bases and J by 0 bases, with 12 bases between them. The CDR3 is made up of 15 amino acids. The CDR3 region has the DNA TGTGCCAGCAGGACAGGCCTAAGCTCCTACAATGAGCAGTTCTTC. It is translated as CASRTGLSSYNEQFF.

CDR3: CASSESGRTYTEAFF. The CDR3 nucleotides read TGTGCCAGCAGTGAATCCGGACGGACATACACTGAAGCTTTCTTT. The V call is TRBV25-1, the J call TRBJ1-1; D perhaps matches TRBD1 (5 bases). There are 15 residues in the CDR3. Germline CDR1 and CDR2: MGHDK and SYGVNS. Trimming left V 1 base short and J 3 bases short, with 12 bases between.

V usage is TRBV12-3 or TRBV12-4 and J usage is TRBJ1-1, with D tentatively TRBD1 (5 bases). There are 12 residues in the CDR3. With 6 bases removed from V and 3 bases from J, the gap between germline ends came to 8 bases. The CDR3 nucleotides read TGTGCCAGCAGATCAGGGTACACTGAAGCTTTCTTT. Translating it yields CASRSGYTEAFF.